The 10 T cell receptor beta chains below all came from one sample that was sequenced in a study of T cell changes during pregnancy in multiple sclerosis. Method: immunoSEQ multiplex PCR; TCRdb's copy keeps in-frame clones and lacks some. The table has nearly 110,000 clones, 75% to 95% seen once. The specimen comprised peripheral blood, sampled before pregnancy. The receptors were sampled from a female donor with multiple sclerosis, enrolled in a pregnancy study.

The V and J genes are TRBV28 and TRBJ2-7; D not resolved. In germline, CDR1 is MDHEN, CDR2 SYDVKM. V was cut by 6 bases and J by 3 bases, with 9 bases left in between. CDR3 length: 12 residues. CDR3 loop: CASSHDIYEQYF. The DNA for the CDR3 is TGTGCCAGCAGCCATGACATCTACGAGCAGTACTTC.

The chain links TRBV2 to TRBJ2-5; tentatively, D is TRBD1 (6 bases). Germline loops: CDR1 SNHLY, CDR2 FYNNEI. This CDR3 comprises 13 residues. Trimming took 6 bases from V and 1 from J, leaving 9 bases between them. CDR3 in amino acids: CASRWGPQETQYF. CDR3 sequence (DNA): TGTGCCAGCAGATGGGGGCCCCAAGAGACCCAGTACTTC.

This rearrangement joins TRBV6-4 to TRBJ2-3; TRBD2 is a possible D gene (6 bases). The germline V gene has CDR1 MRHNA and CDR2 SNTAGT. The CDR3 has 16 residues. The V end lost 0 bases, the J end lost 1 base, and 11 bases lay between the germline ends. The CDR3 is CASSDSSGRGTDTQYF. The CDR3 DNA reads TGTGCCAGCAGTGACTCTAGCGGAAGAGGCACAGATACGCAGTATTTT.

This clone showed up just once. CDR3 amino acids: CASRPKLGRPFF. DNA of the CDR3: TGTGCCAGCAGGCCTAAACTAGGGCGCCCCTTCTTT. V is TRBV7-9 and J is TRBJ1-1, with D uncertain. CDR1 is SEHNR and CDR2 is FQNEAQ in the germline V gene (reference sequence). Trimming pared 6 bases from V and 14 bases from J, leaving 19 bases between. The CDR3 consists of 12 residues. Using reference TRBV7-9 and TRBJ1-1 for the parts outside the CDR3, the full variable domain is DTGVSQNPRHKITKRGQNVTFRCDPISEHNRLYWYRQTLGQGPEFLTYFQNEAQLEKSRLLSDRFSAERPKGSFSTLEIQRTEQGDSAMYLCASRPKLGRPFFGQGTRLTVV.

The chain recombines TRBV7-8 with TRBJ2-7; 7 bases match TRBD2. With 2 bases clipped from V and 2 bases from J, the junction kept 6 bases outside the gene matches. CDR1 SGHVS and CDR2 FQNEAQ come from the germline V gene. This CDR3 is built from 15 residues. In nucleotides, the CDR3 is TGTGCCAGCAGCTTAAATGCGGGAGACGCCTACGAGCAGTACTTC. It translates to CASSLNAGDAYEQYF.

A few counts support this clone. The gene calls are TRBV28 and TRBJ1-2; 8 bases line up with TRBD1. This CDR3 region has 14 residues. V lost 6 bases and J lost 4; bases outside the gene matches: 7. The germline V gene encodes CDR1 MDHEN and CDR2 SYDVKM. The chain's CDR3 is CASRIQGESYGYTF. CDR3 DNA sequence: TGTGCCAGCAGGATACAGGGGGAATCCTATGGCTACACCTTC.

The chain uses TRBV15 and TRBJ2-7; 7 bases agree with TRBD1. The trim removed 4 bases at V and 3 bases at J, leaving 9 bases unmatched. This CDR3 spans 15 amino acids. Per germline, CDR1 LNHNV and CDR2 YYDKDF (reference sequence). The CDR3 sequence: CATSTERGLIYEQYF. The CDR3 bases are TGTGCCACCAGCACTGAAAGGGGGCTGATCTACGAGCAGTACTTC.

J is TRBJ2-7 and V is TRBV9, with 8 nucleotides matching TRBD2. CDR3 length: 15 residues. CDR1 and CDR2 from the germline V gene are SGDLS and YYNGEE. Trimming at V came to 2 bases and at J to 2 bases, leaving 6 bases not matched to a gene. The CDR3 DNA reads as TGTGCCAGCAGCGTGTCGGGAGGGCCCCCCTACGAGCAGTACTTC. It specifies CASSVSGGPPYEQYF.

V and J are TRBV7-8 and TRBJ2-3; D perhaps matches TRBD2 (7 bases). There are 17 residues in the CDR3. V was clipped by 4 bases and J by 1 base, with 18 bases between them. From germline, CDR1 is SGHVS and CDR2 FQNEAQ. The CDR3 DNA is TGTGCCAGCAGCTCCACCTCCCGGGGGGCGGGCACAGATACGCAGTATTTT. It yields the protein CASSSTSRGAGTDTQYF. Looking up the rest from reference TRBV7-8 and TRBJ2-3 gives the full variable domain: GAGVSQSPRYKVAKRGQDVALRCDPISGHVSLFWYQQALGQGPEFLTYFQNEAQLDKSGLPSDRFFAERPEGSVSTLKIQRTQQEDSAVYLCASSSTSRGAGTDTQYFGPGTRLTVL.

Only one count was recorded for this clone. J is TRBJ2-5 and V is TRBV7-3; weak D call: TRBD1 (5 bases). The CDR3 contains 14 residues. The V gene's germline CDR1 is SGHTA and CDR2 FQGTGA. V was cut by 5 bases and J by 5 bases, with 15 bases left in between. CDR3 sequence: CASSPGAGSETQYF. Here the CDR3 DNA reads TGTGCCAGCAGCCCCGGCGCAGGGTCGGAGACCCAGTACTTC.